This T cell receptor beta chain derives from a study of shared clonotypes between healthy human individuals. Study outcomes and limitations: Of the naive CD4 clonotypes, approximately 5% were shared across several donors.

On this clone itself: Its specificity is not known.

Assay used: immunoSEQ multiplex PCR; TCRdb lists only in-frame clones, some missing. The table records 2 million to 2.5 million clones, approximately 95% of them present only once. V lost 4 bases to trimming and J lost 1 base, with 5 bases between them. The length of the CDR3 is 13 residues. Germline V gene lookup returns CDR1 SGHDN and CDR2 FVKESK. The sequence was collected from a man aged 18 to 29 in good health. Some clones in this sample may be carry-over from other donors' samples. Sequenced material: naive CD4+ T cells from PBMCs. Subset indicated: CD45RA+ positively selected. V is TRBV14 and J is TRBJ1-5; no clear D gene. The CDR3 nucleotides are TGTGCCAGCAGCCCTATGAGCAATCAGCCCCAGCATTTT. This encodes CASSPMSNQPQHF.